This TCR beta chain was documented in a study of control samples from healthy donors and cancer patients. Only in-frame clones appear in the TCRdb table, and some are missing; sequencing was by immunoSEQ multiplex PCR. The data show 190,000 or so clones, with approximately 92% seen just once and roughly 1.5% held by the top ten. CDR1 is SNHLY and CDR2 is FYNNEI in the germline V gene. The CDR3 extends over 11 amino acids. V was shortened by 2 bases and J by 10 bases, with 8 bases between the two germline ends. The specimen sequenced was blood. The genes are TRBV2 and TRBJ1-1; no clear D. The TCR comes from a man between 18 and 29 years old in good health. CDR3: CASSELDLAFF. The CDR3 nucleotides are TGTGCCAGCAGTGAACTGGATTTAGCTTTCTTT.